The 2 T cell receptor beta chains in this list originate from one sample, sequenced in a study of blood T cell repertoires in COVID-19. Repertoires were generated with immunoSEQ multiplex PCR, while TCRdb's copy carries only in-frame clones and drops some. The data show 120,000 to 150,000 clones, around 81% seen once. Sequences were obtained from peripheral blood. The source is a human donor in a cohort sampled during active COVID-19.

This clone was detected a few times. The chain carries TRBV19 and TRBJ2-1; D perhaps matches TRBD2 (7 bases). V shed 3 bases and J shed 7 bases, with 16 bases lying between them. Germline V gives CDR1 LNHDA, CDR2 SQIVND (reference sequence). The CDR3 has 15 residues. Here the CDR3 DNA reads TGTGCCAGTAGTATGCTGCGGGGGCGGGGGAATGAGCAGTTCTTC. Translation: CASSMLRGRGNEQFF.

The chain uses TRBV30 and TRBJ1-5; 7 bases agree with TRBD1. The CDR3 contains 14 residues. The germline V gene has CDR1 GTSNPN and CDR2 SVGIG (reference sequence). This CDR3 is CAISWTGDNQPQHF. In nucleotides, the CDR3 is TGTGCTATATCCTGGACAGGTGATAATCAGCCCCAGCATTTT.